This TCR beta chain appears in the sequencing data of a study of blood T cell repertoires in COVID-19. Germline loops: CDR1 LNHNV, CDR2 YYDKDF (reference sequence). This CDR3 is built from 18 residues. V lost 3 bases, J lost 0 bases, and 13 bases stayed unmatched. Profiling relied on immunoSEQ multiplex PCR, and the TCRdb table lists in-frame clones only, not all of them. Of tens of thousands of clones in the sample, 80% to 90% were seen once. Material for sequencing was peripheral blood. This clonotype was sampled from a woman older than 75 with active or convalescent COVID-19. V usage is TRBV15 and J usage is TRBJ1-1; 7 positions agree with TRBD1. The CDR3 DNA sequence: TGTGCCACCAGCAGGAGACGACAGGGCCTTTCTATGAACACTGAAGCTTTCTTT. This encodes CATSRRRQGLSMNTEAFF.